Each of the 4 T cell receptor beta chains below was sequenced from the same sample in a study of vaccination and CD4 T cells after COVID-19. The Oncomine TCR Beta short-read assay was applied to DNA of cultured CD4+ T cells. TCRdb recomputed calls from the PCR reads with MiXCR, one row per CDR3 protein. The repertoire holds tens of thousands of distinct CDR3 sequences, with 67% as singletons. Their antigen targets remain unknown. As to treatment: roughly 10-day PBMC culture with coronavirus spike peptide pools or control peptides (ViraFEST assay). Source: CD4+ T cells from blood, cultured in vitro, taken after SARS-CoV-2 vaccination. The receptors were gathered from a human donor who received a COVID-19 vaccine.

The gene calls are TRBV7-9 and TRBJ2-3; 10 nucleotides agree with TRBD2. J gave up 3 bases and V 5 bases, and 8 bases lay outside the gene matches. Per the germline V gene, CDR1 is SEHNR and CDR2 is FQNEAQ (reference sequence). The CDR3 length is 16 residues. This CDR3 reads CASSADLGLATDTQYF. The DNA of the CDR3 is TGTGCCAGCAGCGCCGATTTGGGACTAGCGACAGATACGCAGTATTTT.

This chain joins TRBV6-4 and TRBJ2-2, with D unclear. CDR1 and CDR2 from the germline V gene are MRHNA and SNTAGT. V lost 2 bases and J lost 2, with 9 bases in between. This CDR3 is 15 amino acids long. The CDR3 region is CASSDSSLNTGELFF. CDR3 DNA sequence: TGTGCCAGCAGTGACAGTAGCCTAAACACCGGGGAGCTGTTTTTT.

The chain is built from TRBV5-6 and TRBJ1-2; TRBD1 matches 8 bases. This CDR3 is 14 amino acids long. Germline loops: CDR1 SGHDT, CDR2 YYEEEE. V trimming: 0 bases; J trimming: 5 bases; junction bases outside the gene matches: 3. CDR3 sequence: CASSLVDRAYGYTF. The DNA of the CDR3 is TGTGCCAGCAGCTTGGTGGACAGGGCTTATGGCTACACCTTC. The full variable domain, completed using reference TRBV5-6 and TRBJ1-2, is DAGVTQSPTHLIKTRGQQVTLRCSPKSGHDTVSWYQQALGQGPQFIFQYYEEEERQRGNFPDRFSGHQFPNYSSELNVNALLLGDSALYLCASSLVDRAYGYTFGSGTRLTVV.

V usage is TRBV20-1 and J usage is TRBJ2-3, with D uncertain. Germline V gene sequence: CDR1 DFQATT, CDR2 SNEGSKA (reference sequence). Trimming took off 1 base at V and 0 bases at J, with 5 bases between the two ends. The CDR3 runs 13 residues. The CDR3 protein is CSARAASTDTQYF. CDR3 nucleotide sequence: TGCAGTGCTAGAGCGGCTAGCACAGATACGCAGTATTTT.